This paragraph reports one T cell receptor (beta chain). The antigen is unknown. V shed 3 bases and J 3 bases; nucleotides not matched to a gene: 7. Germline CDR1 is LNHNV and CDR2 is YYDKDF (reference sequence). The CDR3 is 15 amino acids. PCR used 60 Vbeta primers and 13 Jbeta primers. The method was immunoSEQ multiplex PCR; TCRdb's version includes in-frame clones alone and lacks a portion of them. The table includes about 52,000 clones, roughly three fifths detected once. The entry originates in a study of cytomegalovirus exposure and HLA in healthy donors. As for the study in general: Unique TCRs numbering approximately 81 million, obtained from HLA-typed donors, made up an early data release.

Findings of the study overall: Reports state that TCR beta sequences accurately predicted most subjects' HLA-A and HLA-B alleles. The only immune exposure information that was available was CMV serostatus.

Sequenced material: PBMCs. The V call is TRBV15, the J call TRBJ2-7; 8 bases match TRBD2. The clonotype originates from a human donor in good health. The CDR3 loop reads CATSRNRGGNYEQYF. In nucleotides, the CDR3 is TGTGCCACCAGCAGGAACCGCGGGGGGAACTACGAGCAGTACTTC.